This T cell receptor (beta chain) was recorded in a study of blood T cell repertoires in COVID-19 (dated by TCRdb to the early 2020s). Regarding the study in general: Samples from collaborators originated in the United States, Italy and Spain and spanned both the acute and convalescent phases of COVID-19. Samples came from the ongoing ImmuneRACE study (first 160 participants) plus 1,254 subjects from 6 global collaborators. Where HLA class I and class II types were available, the types were taken from metadata supplied by the sample provider, not from assay-based typing. The sample metadata nearly always contained a de-identified subject ID, COVID-19 status, age in years and sex. The dataset comprised deeply sampled blood TCRbeta repertoires from subjects exposed to, actively infected with, or recovered from COVID-19. A freely available public database, intended as a resource for researchers studying the immune response to SARS-CoV-2, is where the repertoires were released. The material from the prospective study consisted of cDNA or gDNA derived from T cells, B-cell-depleted T cells, or PBMCs.

This clone was picked up one time. The specificity of this receptor is unknown. Base quality data are lacking; no much larger clone is found one base away. Study-wide findings and limitations: Clinical and demographic metadata were provided uncurated, with the amount varying by source and participant.

The immunoSEQ Assay, a bias-controlled multiplex PCR, was used to amplify TCRbeta CDR3 regions from genomic DNA. The study's processing was this. Within the assay, amplification of reference gene primers was used to estimate how many nucleated cells each sample contained. Sequence reads were collapsed and filtered to measure the absolute abundance of every unique TCRbeta CDR3 rearrangement. For each sample, productive Simpson clonality was calculated by taking the square root of Simpson's diversity index across productive rearrangements. TCRdb took this table from immuneACCESS and kept in-frame rearrangements with V and J called. Such tables lack part of the clones; where checked against another copy, unresolved V genes explain under half of the gap, and the rest is unexplained. V and J calls and clone size come straight from that table; D and trimming were deduced from the DNA. For this sample the table gives some 350,000 clones, of which more than 75% were detected only once. 2.5% to 3% of the sample is taken by the ten largest.

Participants in the prospective study were enrolled through a virtual design, were aged roughly 18 to 90 years, and lived in some 24 United States geographic areas. To assign participants to cohorts, the prospective study relied on clinical history that participants themselves reported in a screening survey and a study questionnaire. For ImmuneRACE Cohort 3, a participant was defined as recovered based on two consecutive negative NP/OP PCR tests, clearance by a healthcare professional, or resolution of symptoms. Mobile phlebotomists in the prospective study collected whole blood, serum and a nasopharyngeal or oropharyngeal swab from every participant. Additional blood draws and questionnaires over an approximately 2-month period could optionally be provided by prospective study participants. Before DNA extraction, prospective study blood samples were shipped either frozen or at room temperature.

Sequenced sample: PBMCs or T cells enriched from blood (not recorded which). The TCR was taken from a woman in her twenties or thirties who had recovered from COVID-19.

For the CDR3, the sequence is CASRIPGTAHSPLHF. The nucleotide sequence is given as TGTGCCAGCAGAATACCCGGGACAGCCCATTCACCCCTCCACTTT. The chain uses TRBV6-5 and TRBJ1-6, with 7 bases matching TRBD1. From V the trimming removes 6 bases and from J it removes 8 bases, while the gene matches leave 10 bases of the junction unaccounted for. CDR1 MNHEY and CDR2 SVGAGI were looked up in the germline V gene. The CDR3 contains 15 residues, cysteine and phenylalanine counted. The retained sequence is limited to the CDR3, 45 bases, with the frame set at the first base.